A single sample gave rise to the 12 T cell receptor beta chains below, sequenced in a study of Ad26.COV2.S vaccination and SARS-CoV-2 variants. Treatment noted: around 19 received Ad26.COV2.S at low or high dose, single or two shots; about 5 received placebo; per-sample allocation not given. Samples were taken on day 63 after the first vaccine or placebo injection. Sequencing was performed with immunoSEQ multiplex PCR; in TCRdb, only in-frame clones are kept and a portion is missing. The profile shows around 450,000 clones, 80% to 90% of them singletons. Sequenced material: peripheral blood, taken in a trial of Ad26.COV2.S vaccine versus placebo. These receptors all come from a person aged 18-60 years who received the Ad26.COV2.S COVID-19 vaccine or a placebo.

The CDR3 coding sequence is TGTGCCAGCAGCTTAGGTCTTTCGTCGGACACCGGGGAGCTGTTTTTT. This sequence encodes CASSLGLSSDTGELFF. The rearrangement joins TRBV11-3 to TRBJ2-2; unclear D gene. This CDR3 comprises 16 residues. Germline V lookup: CDR1 SGHNT, CDR2 YENEEA. Trimming removed 1 base from V and 3 bases from J, with 12 bases in between.

On this clone itself: Additional DNA sequences in this sample encode the identical CDR3. The chain carries TRBV5-1 and TRBJ2-1, with no clear D. The CDR3 sequence is 13 residues long. V lost 0 bases, J lost 3 bases, and 4 bases lay in between. CDR1 SGHRS and CDR2 YFSETQ come from the germline V gene. This CDR3 is CASSLGVYNEQFF. The DNA of the CDR3 is TGCGCCAGCAGCTTGGGGGTCTACAATGAGCAGTTCTTC.

The V gene is TRBV18, the J gene TRBJ2-6; D possibly corresponds to TRBD1 (6 bases). CDR3 length: 16 amino acids. Germline V CDR1 and CDR2: KGHSH, LQKENI. The ends were cut back, 2 bases at V and 0 bases at J, with 8 bases in the middle. For the CDR3, the DNA is TGTGCCAGCTCACCAACAGGGAGCTCTGGGGCCAACGTCCTGACTTTC. Its protein product is CASSPTGSSGANVLTF.

This clone occurred once. This sequence joins TRBV5-1 and TRBJ2-7, with D possibly being TRBD2 (5 bases). CDR3 length equals 11 residues. CDR1 and CDR2 from the germline V gene are SGHRS and YFSETQ. Trimming removed 6 bases at V and 5 bases at J, with 9 bases between. CDR3 loop: CASTDFDEQYF. Written as DNA, the CDR3 is TGCGCCAGCACGGACTTTGACGAGCAGTACTTC.

The CDR3: CASGPSVEDPTDTQYF. CDR3 coding DNA: TGTGCCAGTGGCCCCTCGGTAGAGGACCCCACAGATACGCAGTATTTT. The gene calls are TRBV19 and TRBJ2-3, with D hard to call. The germline gives CDR1 LNHDA, CDR2 SQIVND (reference sequence). The CDR3 spans 16 residues. With 8 bases removed from V and 2 bases from J, the gap between germline ends came to 20 bases.

The chain uses TRBV5-3 and TRBJ2-1; TRBD2 aligns across 11 bases. TRBV5-3 is an ORF, and what it does is uncertain. This CDR3 is 19 amino acids long. Trimming removed 7 bases from V and 6 bases from J; junction bases left unmatched: 21. For the CDR3, the DNA is TGTGCCAGACTCCGACTGAGAGGACTAGCGGGTTCGTCCGGCAATGAGCAGTTCTTC. Its protein product is CARLRLRGLAGSSGNEQFF.

To note about this clone: This CDR3 is also generated by other DNA sequences in the sample. The gene calls are TRBV5-1 and TRBJ2-5; possible D gene TRBD1, 6 bases. The V end lost 3 bases, the J end lost 4 bases, and 13 bases lay between the germline ends. Per the germline V gene, CDR1 is SGHRS and CDR2 is YFSETQ. This CDR3 is built from 14 residues. Written as DNA, the CDR3 is TGCGCCAGCAGCTCTACAGGGTCCTCAGAGACCCAGTACTTC. Residues: CASSSTGSSETQYF. Combining the CDR3 with reference TRBV5-1 and TRBJ2-5 gives the whole variable domain KAGVTQTPRYLIKTRGQQVTLSCSPISGHRSVSWYQQTPGQGLQFLFEYFSETQRNKGNFPGRFSGRQFSNSRSEMNVSTLELGDSALYLCASSSTGSSETQYFGPGTRLLVL.

V gene TRBV2 combines with J gene TRBJ1-1; D is possibly TRBD1 (5 bases). The CDR3 spans 14 residues. Trimming left V 8 bases short and J 2 bases short, with 15 bases between. Germline CDR1 is SNHLY and CDR2 is FYNNEI. CDR3 DNA sequence: TGTGCCAGCGGTACCGGCGGGGGAAACACTGAAGCTTTCTTT. Its protein product is CASGTGGGNTEAFF.

CDR3 region: CASSDRMAPQHF. In DNA form, the CDR3 reads TGTGCCAGCAGCGACAGGATGGCGCCCCAGCATTTT. The chain combines TRBV2 with TRBJ1-5; the D gene is possibly TRBD1 (6 bases). CDR1 and CDR2 (germline): SNHLY, FYNNEI. Trimming took 6 bases from V and 9 from J, leaving 12 bases between them. The CDR3 sequence is 12 residues long.

This CDR3 is CSVRSHTDTQYF. The CDR3 DNA reads TGCAGCGTCCGGTCCCACACAGATACGCAGTATTTT. The V gene is TRBV29-1, the J gene TRBJ2-3; D unclear. From germline, CDR1 is SQVTM and CDR2 ANQGSEA. The CDR3 extends over 12 amino acids. V dropped 6 bases and J dropped 2 bases, with 9 bases sitting between them.

This rearrangement joins TRBV11-2 to TRBJ1-4; 8 bases fit TRBD1. There are 14 residues in the CDR3. CDR1 is SGHAT and CDR2 is FQNNGV in the germline V gene. J gave up 16 bases and V 5 bases, and 15 bases lay outside the gene matches. This chain's CDR3 is CASSHGTGYTGPFF. The DNA of the CDR3 is TGTGCCAGCAGCCACGGGACAGGTTATACCGGCCCGTTTTTT.

The V and J genes are TRBV6-5 and TRBJ1-5; D not certain. Germline V gives CDR1 MNHEY, CDR2 SVGAGI. The ends were cut back, 8 bases at V and 2 bases at J, with 7 bases in the middle. This CDR3 contains 12 residues. The CDR3 bases are TGTGCCAGCCGGTACGGCAATCAGCCCCAGCATTTT. Amino acid sequence: CASRYGNQPQHF.